The sample holds many counts of the clone carrying this TCR beta chain. Its cognate antigen is unknown. Diagnosis relied on clinical symptoms, serum thyroxine, TRAb, thyroid ultrasound and orbital computed tomography. The sample is drawn from a study of Graves' ophthalmopathy and Graves' hyperthyroidism. Study summary: Pretreatment peripheral blood was obtained at initial diagnosis. Findings and limits, study-wide: Ophthalmopathy was separated from stable hyperthyroidism by a 13-signature model with 87.88% sensitivity and 65% to 82% specificity. Detection in blood was also observed for most expanded thyroid clonotypes above 0.001 frequency.

Germline V gene data show CDR1 as MNHEY and CDR2 as SMNVEV (reference sequence). The CDR3 runs to 17 residues. V lost 0 bases, J lost 2 bases, and 16 bases lay in between. As the template, RNA transcripts were used to amplify TCR beta CDR3 regions. RT-PCR with HTBI primers came first, then second-round multiplex PCR. TCRdb re-analysed the multiplex PCR reads in MiXCR, keeping a single row per CDR3 protein. This sample yields about 620,000 distinct CDR3 sequences, of which 22% are seen a single time; more than 5.5% belongs to the top ten. The sequenced sample was peripheral blood. The origin of this receptor is a woman aged 18-30 years with stable Graves' hyperthyroidism. Some clones in this sample may be carry-over from other donors' samples. The chain recombines TRBV27 with TRBJ2-5; tentatively, D is TRBD2 (6 bases). The CDR3 DNA sequence: TGTGCCAGCAGTTTATCGAGCTTGAGGCGGGAACAAGAGACCCAGTACTTC. Its translation is CASSLSSLRREQETQYF.